A single sample gave rise to the 6 T cell receptor beta chains below, sequenced in a study of CXCR3-negative and CXCR3-positive naive CD8 T cells. Overall study findings and caveats: CXCR3-positive naive cells had more hydrophobic TRB CDR3s than CXCR3-negative naive cells.

No antigen has been identified for these receptors. UMI-labeled 5' RACE yielded the TRB cDNA libraries. For each CDR3 protein, TCRdb gives one entry from its re-call of the 5' RACE reads, without DNA. This sample's table has under 85,000 distinct CDR3 sequences. The sample consisted of naive CXCR3+ CD8+ T cells from blood. The subset was: CD45RO-CCR7+CD27+CD95- naive CD8+ T cells expressing CXCR3 (TNR3+). The receptor source for this set is a human donor in good health. Some clones in this sample may be carry-over from other donors' samples.

The chain employs TRBV29-1 and TRBJ1-2. Germline V gene sequence: CDR1 SQVTM, CDR2 ANQGSEA. The length of the CDR3 is 13 residues. CDR3 loop: CSVDNGVDYGYTF.

This chain links TRBV6-2 or TRBV6-3 with TRBJ2-7. There are 11 residues in the CDR3. Germline assignment: CDR1 MNHEY and CDR2 SVGEGT. The CDR3 sequence is CASRENYEQYF.

CDR3 in amino acids: CASSVEPGAYDQYF. The rearrangement joins TRBV9 to TRBJ2-7; TCRdb outputs TRBD1, but without DNA this stays unchecked. CDR1 and CDR2 (germline): SGDLS, YYNGEE. The CDR3 spans 14 residues.

This sequence joins TRBV29-1 and TRBJ2-1; TCRdb reports TRBD2, a call that lacks DNA to check it against. Germline V lookup: CDR1 SQVTM, CDR2 ANQGSEA. The CDR3 runs 15 residues. Here the CDR3 reads CSVDAGGSSYNEQFF.

V and J are TRBV7-3 and TRBJ2-1; TCRdb names TRBD1, which stays unverified in the absence of DNA. CDR3 length: 16 amino acids. Germline V gives CDR1 SGHTA, CDR2 FQGTGA. The CDR3 loop reads CASSHPGDSNHNEQFF.

V gene TRBV27 combines with J gene TRBJ1-5. CDR1 MNHEY and CDR2 SMNVEV come from the germline V gene (reference sequence). The CDR3 totals 14 residues. The CDR3 is CASSLGDLGQPQHF.